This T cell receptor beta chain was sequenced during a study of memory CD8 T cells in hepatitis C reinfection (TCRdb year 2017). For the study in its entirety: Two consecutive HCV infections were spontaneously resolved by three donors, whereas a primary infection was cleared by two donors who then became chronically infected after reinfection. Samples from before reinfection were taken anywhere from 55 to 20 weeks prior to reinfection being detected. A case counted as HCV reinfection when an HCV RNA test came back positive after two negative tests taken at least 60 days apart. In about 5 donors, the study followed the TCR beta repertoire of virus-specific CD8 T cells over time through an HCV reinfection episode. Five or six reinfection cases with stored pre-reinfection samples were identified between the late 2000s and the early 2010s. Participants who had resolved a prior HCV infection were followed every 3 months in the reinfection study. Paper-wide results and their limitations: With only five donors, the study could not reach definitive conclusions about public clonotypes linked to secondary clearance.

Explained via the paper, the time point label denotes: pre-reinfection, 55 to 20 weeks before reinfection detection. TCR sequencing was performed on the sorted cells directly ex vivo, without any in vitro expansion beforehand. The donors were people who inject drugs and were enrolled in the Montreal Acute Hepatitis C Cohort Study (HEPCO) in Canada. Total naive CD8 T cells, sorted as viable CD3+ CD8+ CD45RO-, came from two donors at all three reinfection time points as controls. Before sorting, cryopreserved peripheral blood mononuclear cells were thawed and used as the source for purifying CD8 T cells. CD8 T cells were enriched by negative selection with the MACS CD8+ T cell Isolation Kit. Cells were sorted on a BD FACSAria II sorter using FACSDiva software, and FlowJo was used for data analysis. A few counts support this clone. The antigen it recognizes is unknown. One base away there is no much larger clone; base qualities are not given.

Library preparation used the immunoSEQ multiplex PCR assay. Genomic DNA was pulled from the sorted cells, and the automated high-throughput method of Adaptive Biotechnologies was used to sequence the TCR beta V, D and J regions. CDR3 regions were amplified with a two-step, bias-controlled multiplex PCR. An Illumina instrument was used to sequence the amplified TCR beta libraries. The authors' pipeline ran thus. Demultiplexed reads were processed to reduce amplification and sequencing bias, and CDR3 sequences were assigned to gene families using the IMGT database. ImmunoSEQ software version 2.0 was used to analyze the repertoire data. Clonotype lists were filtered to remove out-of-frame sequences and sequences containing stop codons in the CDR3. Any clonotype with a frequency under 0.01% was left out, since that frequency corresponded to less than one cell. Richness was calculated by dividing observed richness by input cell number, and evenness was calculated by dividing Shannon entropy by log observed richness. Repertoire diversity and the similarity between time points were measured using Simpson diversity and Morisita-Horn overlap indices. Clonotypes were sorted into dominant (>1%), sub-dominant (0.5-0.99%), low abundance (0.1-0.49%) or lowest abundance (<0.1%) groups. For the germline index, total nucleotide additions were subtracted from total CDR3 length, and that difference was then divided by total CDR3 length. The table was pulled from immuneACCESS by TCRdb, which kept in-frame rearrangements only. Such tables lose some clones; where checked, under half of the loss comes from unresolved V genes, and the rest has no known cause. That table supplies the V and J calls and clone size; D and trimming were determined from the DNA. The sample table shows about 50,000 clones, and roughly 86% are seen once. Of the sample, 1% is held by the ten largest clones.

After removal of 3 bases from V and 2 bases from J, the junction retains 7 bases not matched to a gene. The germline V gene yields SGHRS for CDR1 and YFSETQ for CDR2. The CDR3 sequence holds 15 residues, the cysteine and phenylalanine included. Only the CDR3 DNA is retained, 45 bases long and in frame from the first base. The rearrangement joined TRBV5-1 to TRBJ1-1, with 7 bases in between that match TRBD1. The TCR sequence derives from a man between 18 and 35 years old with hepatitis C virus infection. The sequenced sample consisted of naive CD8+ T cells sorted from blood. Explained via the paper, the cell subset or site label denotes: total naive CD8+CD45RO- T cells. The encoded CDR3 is CASSSAQGGNTEAFF. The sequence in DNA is TGCGCCAGCAGCTCAGCGCAGGGGGGAAACACTGAAGCTTTCTTT.